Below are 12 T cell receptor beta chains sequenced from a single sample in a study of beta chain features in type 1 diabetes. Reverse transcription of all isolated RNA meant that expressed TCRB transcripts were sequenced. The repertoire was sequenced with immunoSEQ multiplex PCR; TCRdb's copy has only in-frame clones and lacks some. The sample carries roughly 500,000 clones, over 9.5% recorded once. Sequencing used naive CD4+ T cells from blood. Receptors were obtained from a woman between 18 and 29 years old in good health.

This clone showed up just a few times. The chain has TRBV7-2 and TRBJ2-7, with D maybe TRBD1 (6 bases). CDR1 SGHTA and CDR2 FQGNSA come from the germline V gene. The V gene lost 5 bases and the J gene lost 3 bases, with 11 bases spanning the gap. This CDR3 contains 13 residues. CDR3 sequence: CASSPGQHYEQYF. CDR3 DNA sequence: TGTGCCAGCAGCCCAGGACAGCACTACGAGCAGTACTTC.

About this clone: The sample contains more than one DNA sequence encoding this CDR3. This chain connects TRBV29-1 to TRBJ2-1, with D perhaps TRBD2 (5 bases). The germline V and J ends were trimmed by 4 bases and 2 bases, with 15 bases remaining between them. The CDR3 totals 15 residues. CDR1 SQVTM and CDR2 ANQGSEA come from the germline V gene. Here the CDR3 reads CSVVLQRRPYNEQFF. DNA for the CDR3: TGCAGCGTTGTACTCCAGCGGCGCCCCTACAATGAGCAGTTCTTC.

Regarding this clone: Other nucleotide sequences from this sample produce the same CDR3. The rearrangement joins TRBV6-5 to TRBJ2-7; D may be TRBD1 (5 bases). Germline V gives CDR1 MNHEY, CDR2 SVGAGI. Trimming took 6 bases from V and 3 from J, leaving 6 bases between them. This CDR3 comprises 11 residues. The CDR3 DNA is TGTGCCAGCAGAAGGGGCTACGAGCAGTACTTC. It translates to CASRRGYEQYF.

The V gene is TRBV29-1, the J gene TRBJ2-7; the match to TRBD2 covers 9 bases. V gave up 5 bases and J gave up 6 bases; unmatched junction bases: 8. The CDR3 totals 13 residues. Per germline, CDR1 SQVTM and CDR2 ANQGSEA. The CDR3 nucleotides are TGCAGCGTTATTGCGGGAGGGGGAGGCGAGCAGTACTTC. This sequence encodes CSVIAGGGGEQYF.

In DNA, the CDR3 is TGTGCCAGCAGCCAAAATCTAGCGGGAGTCGAGACCCAGTACTTC. It encodes CASSQNLAGVETQYF. The chain recombines TRBV14 with TRBJ2-5; 10 bases are shared with TRBD2. The trim removed 2 bases at V and 5 bases at J, leaving 5 bases unmatched. The CDR3 consists of 15 residues. In germline, CDR1 is SGHDN, CDR2 FVKESK.

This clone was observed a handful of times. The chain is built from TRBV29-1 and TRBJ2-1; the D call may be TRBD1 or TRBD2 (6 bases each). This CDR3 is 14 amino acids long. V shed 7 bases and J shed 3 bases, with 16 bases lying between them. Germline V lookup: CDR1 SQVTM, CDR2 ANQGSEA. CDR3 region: CSATLGGGYNEQFF. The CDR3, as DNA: TGCAGCGCCACGCTGGGGGGCGGCTACAATGAGCAGTTCTTC.

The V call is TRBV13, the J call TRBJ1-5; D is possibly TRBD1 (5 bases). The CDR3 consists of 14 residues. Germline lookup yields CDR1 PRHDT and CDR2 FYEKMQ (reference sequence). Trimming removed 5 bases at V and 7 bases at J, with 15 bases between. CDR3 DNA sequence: TGTGCCAGCAGCCGATCGGGGGGACGACAGCCCCAGCATTTT. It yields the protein CASSRSGGRQPQHF.

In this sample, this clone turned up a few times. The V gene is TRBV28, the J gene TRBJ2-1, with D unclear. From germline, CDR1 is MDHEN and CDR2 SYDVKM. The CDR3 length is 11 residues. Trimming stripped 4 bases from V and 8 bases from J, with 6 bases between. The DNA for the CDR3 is TGTGCCAGCAGTTCCCCGGATGAGCAGTTCTTC. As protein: CASSSPDEQFF.

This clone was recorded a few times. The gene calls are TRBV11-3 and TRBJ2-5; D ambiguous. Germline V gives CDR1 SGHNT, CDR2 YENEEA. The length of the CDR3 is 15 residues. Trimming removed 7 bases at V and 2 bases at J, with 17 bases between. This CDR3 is CASTNHRARQETQYF. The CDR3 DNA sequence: TGTGCCAGCACCAACCATAGGGCAAGACAAGAGACCCAGTACTTC.

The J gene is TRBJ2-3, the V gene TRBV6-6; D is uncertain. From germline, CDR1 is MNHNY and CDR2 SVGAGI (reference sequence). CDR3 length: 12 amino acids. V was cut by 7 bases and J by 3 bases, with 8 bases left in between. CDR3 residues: CASTLSTDTQYF. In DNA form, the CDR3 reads TGTGCCAGCACCCTTAGTACAGATACGCAGTATTTT.

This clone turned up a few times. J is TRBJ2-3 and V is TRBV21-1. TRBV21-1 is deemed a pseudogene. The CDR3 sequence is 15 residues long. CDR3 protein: CASSHRDPDTDTQYF. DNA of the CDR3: TGTGCCAGCAGCCACCGGGACCCGGACACAGATACGCAGTATTTT.

CDR3 nucleotides: TGCGCCAGCAGCCAAGAGCTAACTAGCGGAATCTACGAGCAGTACTTC. It is translated as CASSQELTSGIYEQYF. This rearrangement joins TRBV4-3 to TRBJ2-7, with TRBD2 matching 8 bases. Looked up from germline, CDR1 is LGHNA and CDR2 is YSLEER. V dropped 0 bases and J dropped 3; count of bases not matched to a gene: 7. This CDR3 has 16 residues.